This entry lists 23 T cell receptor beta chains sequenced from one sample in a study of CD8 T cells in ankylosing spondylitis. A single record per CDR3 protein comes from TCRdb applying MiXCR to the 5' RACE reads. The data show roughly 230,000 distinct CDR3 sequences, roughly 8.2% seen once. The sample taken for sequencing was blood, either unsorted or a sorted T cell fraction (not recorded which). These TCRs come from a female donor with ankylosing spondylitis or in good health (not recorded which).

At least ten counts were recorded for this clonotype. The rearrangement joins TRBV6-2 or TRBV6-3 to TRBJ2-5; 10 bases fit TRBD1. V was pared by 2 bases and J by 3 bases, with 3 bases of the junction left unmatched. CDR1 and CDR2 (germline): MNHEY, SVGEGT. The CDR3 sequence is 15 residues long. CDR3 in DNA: TGTGCCAGCAGTTACGGGGGACAGGGGAAAGAGACCCAGTACTTC. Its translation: CASSYGGQGKETQYF.

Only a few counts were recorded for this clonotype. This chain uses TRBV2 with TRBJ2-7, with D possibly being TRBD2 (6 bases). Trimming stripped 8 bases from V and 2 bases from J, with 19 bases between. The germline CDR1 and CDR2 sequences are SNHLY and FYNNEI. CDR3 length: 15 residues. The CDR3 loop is CASGTRDSIPYEQYF. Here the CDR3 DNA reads TGTGCCAGCGGCACCCGGGACTCCATCCCCTACGAGCAGTACTTC.

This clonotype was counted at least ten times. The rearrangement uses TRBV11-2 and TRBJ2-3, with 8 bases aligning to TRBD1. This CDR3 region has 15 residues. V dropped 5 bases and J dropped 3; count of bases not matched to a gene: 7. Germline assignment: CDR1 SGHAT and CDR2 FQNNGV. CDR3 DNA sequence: TGTGCCAGCAGCCCCGGACAGGGCGTGACAGATACGCAGTATTTT. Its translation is CASSPGQGVTDTQYF.

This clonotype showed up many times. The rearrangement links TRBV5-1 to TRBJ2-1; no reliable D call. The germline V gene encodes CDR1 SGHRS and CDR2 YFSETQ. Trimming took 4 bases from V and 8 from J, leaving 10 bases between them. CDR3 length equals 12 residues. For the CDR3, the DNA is TGCGCCAGCAGCCCCGACGGCGATGAGCAGTTCTTC. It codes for CASSPDGDEQFF.

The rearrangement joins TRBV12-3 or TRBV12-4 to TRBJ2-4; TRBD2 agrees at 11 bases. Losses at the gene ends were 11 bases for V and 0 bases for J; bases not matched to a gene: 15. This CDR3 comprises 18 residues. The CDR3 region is CAFSSTSGDGLAKNIQYF. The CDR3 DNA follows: TGTGCCTTCAGTTCGACTAGCGGGGACGGTCTAGCCAAAAACATTCAGTACTTC.

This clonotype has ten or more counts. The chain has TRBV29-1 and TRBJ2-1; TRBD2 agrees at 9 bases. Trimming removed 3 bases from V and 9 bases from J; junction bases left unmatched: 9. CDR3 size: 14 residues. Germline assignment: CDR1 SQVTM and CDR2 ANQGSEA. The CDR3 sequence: CSVESSGSFGEQFF. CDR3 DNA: TGCAGCGTTGAGAGTAGCGGGAGTTTCGGTGAGCAGTTCTTC.

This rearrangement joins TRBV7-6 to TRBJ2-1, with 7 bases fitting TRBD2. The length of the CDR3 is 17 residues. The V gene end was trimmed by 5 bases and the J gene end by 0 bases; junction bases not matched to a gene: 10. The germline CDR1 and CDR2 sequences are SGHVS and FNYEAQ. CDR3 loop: CASSKVAGVPSYNEQFF. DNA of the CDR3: TGTGCCAGCAGCAAGGTGGCGGGAGTCCCCTCCTACAATGAGCAGTTCTTC.

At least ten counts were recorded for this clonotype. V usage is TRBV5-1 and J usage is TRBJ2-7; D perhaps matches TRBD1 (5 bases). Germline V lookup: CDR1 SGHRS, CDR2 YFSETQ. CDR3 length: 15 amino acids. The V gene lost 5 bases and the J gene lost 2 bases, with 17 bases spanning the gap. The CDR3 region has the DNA TGCGCCAGCAGTAACGGGTGGACATCTACCTACGAGCAGTACTTC. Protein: CASSNGWTSTYEQYF.

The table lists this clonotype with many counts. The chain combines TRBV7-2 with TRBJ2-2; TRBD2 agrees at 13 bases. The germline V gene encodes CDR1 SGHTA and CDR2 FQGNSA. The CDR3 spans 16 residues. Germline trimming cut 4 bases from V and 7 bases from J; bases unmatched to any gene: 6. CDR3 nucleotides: TGTGCCAGCAGCTGGACTAGCGGGAGTGGTAGCGGGGAGCTGTTTTTT. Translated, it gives CASSWTSGSGSGELFF.

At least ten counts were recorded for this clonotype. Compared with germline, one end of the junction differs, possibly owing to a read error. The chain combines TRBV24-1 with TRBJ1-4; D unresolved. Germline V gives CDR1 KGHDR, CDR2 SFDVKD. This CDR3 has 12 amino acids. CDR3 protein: CATSVLYEKLFF. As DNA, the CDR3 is TGTGCCACCAGTGTTTTGTATGAAAAACTGTTTTTT.

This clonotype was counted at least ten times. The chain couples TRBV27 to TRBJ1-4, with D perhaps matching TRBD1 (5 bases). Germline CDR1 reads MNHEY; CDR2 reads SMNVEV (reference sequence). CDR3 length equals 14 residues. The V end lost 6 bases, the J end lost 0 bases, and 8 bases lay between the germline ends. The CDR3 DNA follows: TGTGCCAGCAGAAAGACAGCAACTAATGAAAAACTGTTTTTT. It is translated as CASRKTATNEKLFF. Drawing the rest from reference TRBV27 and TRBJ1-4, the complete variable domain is EAQVTQNPRYLITVTGKKLTVTCSQNMNHEYMSWYRQDPGLGLRQIYYSMNVEVTDKGDVPEGYKVSRKEKRNFPLILESPSPNQTSLYFCASRKTATNEKLFFGSGTQLSVL.

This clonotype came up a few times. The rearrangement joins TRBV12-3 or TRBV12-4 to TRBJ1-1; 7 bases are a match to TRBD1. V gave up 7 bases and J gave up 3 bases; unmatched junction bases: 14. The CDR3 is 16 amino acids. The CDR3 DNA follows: TGTGCCAGCACCGCCGGACAGGAGTTATGGGACACTGAAGCTTTCTTT. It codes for CASTAGQELWDTEAFF.

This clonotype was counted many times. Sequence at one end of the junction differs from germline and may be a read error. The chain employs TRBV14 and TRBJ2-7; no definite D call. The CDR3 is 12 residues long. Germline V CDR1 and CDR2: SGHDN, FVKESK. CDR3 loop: CASSRSSSEQYF. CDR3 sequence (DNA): TGTGCCAGCAGCCGCTCGTCCTCCGAGCAGTACTTC.

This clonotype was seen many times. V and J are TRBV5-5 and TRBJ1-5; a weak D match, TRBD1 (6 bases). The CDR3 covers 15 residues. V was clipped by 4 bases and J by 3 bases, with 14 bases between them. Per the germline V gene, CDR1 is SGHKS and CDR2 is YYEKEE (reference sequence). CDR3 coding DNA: TGTGCCAGCAGCCTGGGGGCGAGGTACAATCAGCCCCAGCATTTT. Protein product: CASSLGARYNQPQHF.

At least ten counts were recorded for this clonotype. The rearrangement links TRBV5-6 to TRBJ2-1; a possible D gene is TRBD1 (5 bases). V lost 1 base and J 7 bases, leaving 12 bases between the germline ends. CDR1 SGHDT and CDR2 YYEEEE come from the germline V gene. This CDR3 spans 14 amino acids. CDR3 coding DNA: TGTGCCAGCAGCTTGCTGGACAATAGGAATGAGCAGTTCTTC. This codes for CASSLLDNRNEQFF. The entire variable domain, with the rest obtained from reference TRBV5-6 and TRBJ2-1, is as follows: DAGVTQSPTHLIKTRGQQVTLRCSPKSGHDTVSWYQQALGQGPQFIFQYYEEEERQRGNFPDRFSGHQFPNYSSELNVNALLLGDSALYLCASSLLDNRNEQFFGPGTRLTVL.

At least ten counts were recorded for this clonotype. CDR3 bases: TGCGCCAGCAATTCAGCGGGAGGGAATGAGCAGTTCTTC. The encoded protein is CASNSAGGNEQFF. The chain carries TRBV5-1 and TRBJ2-1; 10 bases align to TRBD2. This CDR3 region has 13 residues. Trimming removed 6 bases from V and 7 bases from J; junction bases left unmatched: 4. Per the germline V gene, CDR1 is SGHRS and CDR2 is YFSETQ.

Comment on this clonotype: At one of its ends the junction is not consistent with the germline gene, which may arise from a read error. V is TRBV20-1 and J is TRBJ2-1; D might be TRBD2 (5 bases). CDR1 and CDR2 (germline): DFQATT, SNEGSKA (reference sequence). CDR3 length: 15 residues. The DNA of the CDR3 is TGCTGTGCTAGAGAACCGGGGAGCTCCTACAATGAGCAGTTCTTC. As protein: CCAREPGSSYNEQFF.

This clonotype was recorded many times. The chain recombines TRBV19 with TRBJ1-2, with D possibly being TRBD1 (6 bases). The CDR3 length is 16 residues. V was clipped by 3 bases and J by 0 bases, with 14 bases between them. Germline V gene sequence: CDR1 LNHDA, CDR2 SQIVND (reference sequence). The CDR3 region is CASSMGRGLANYGYTF. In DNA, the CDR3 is TGTGCCAGTAGTATGGGCAGGGGCCTCGCTAACTATGGCTACACCTTC.

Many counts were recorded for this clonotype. The CDR3 nucleotides read TGTGCCAGCAGCGCGGACGCGAACACCGGGGAGCTGTTTTTT. Protein sequence: CASSADANTGELFF. This chain connects TRBV9 to TRBJ2-2; D not resolved. The CDR3 is 14 amino acids. CDR1 SGDLS and CDR2 YYNGEE come from the germline V gene. Trimming stripped 3 bases from V and 0 bases from J, with 6 bases between.

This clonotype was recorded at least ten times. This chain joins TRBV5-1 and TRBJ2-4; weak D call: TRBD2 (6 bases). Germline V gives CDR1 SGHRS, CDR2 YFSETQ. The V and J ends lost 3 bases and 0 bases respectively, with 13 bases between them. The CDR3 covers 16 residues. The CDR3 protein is CASSWGDRIAKNIQYF. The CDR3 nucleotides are TGCGCCAGCAGCTGGGGGGACCGAATAGCCAAAAACATTCAGTACTTC.

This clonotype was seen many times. CDR3 loop: CASSPDQGIGTEAFF. Here the CDR3 DNA reads TGTGCCAGCTCACCGGATCAGGGGATCGGGACTGAAGCTTTCTTT. V gene TRBV18 combines with J gene TRBJ1-1, with D perhaps TRBD1 (6 bases). Trimming took off 3 bases at V and 5 bases at J, with 16 bases between the two ends. Germline V gene lookup returns CDR1 KGHSH and CDR2 LQKENI. The CDR3 has 15 amino acids.

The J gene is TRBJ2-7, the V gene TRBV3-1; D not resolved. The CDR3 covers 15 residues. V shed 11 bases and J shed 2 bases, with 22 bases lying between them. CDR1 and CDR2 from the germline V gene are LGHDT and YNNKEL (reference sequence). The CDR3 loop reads CACTQDFVRAYEQYF. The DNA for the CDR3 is TGTGCCTGCACCCAAGATTTTGTCCGGGCCTACGAGCAGTACTTC.

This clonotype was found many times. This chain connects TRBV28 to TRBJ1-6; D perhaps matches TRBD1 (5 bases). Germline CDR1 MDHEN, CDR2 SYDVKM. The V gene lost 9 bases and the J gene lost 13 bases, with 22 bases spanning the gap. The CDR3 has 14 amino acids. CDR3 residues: CASQRRDPASPLHF. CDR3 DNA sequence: TGTGCCAGTCAACGCCGGGACCCCGCCTCGCCCCTCCACTTT.